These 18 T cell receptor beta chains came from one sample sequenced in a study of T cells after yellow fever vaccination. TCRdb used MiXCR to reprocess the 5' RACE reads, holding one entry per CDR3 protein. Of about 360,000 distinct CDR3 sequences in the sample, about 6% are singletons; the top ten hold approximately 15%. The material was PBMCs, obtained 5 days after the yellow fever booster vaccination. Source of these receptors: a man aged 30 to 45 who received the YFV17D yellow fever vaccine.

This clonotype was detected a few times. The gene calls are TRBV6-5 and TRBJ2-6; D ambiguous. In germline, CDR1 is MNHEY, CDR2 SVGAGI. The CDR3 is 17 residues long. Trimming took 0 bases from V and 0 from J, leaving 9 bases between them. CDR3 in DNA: TGTGCCAGCAGTTACTCTGGCACCCCCTCTGGGGCCAACGTCCTGACTTTC. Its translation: CASSYSGTPSGANVLTF.

The CDR3 here is CSVEGGSDTQYF. Here the CDR3 DNA reads TGCAGCGTTGAAGGAGGGTCAGATACGCAGTATTTT. The genes are TRBV29-1 and TRBJ2-3; D possibly corresponds to TRBD2 (5 bases). The length of the CDR3 is 12 residues. V lost 1 base to trimming and J lost 4 bases, with 6 bases between them. Germline lookup yields CDR1 SQVTM and CDR2 ANQGSEA.

The CDR3 loop reads CASSEGPVGEGYTF. The CDR3 DNA sequence: TGTGCCAGCAGCGAAGGGCCCGTAGGGGAAGGCTACACCTTC. The V call is TRBV5-4, the J call TRBJ1-2; D perhaps matches TRBD1 (5 bases). V was pared by 4 bases and J by 8 bases, with 18 bases between. The germline gives CDR1 SGHNT, CDR2 YYREEE (reference sequence). This CDR3 is built from 14 residues.

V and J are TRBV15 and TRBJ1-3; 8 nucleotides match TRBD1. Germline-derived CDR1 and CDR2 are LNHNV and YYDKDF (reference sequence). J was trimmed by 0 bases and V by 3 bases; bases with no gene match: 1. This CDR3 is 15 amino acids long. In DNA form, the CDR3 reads TGTGCCACCAGCAGGACAGGGGACTCTGGAAACACCATATATTTT. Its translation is CATSRTGDSGNTIYF.

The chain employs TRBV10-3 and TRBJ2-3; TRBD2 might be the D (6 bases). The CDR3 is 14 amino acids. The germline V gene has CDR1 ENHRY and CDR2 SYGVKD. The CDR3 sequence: CAIGTGVPTDTQYF. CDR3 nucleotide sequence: TGTGCTATAGGGACGGGAGTGCCCACAGATACGCAGTATTTT.

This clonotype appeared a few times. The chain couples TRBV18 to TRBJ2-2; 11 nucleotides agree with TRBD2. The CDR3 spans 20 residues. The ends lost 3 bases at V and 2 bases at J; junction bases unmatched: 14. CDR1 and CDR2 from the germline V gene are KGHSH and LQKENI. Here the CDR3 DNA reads TGTGCCAGCTCACCGTGGGGCAGGCCCGGGACTAGCGGTAACACCGGGGAGCTGTTTTTT. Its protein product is CASSPWGRPGTSGNTGELFF.

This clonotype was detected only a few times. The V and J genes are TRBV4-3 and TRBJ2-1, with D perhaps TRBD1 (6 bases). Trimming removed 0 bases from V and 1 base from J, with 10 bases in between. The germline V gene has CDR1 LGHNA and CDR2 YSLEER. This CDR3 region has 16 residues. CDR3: CASSQEDRLSYNEQFF. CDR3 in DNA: TGCGCCAGCAGCCAAGAGGACAGACTATCCTACAATGAGCAGTTCTTC.

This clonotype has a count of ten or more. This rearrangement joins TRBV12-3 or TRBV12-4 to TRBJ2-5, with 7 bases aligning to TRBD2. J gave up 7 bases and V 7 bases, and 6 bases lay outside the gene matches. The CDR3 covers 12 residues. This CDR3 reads CASNSGGGTQYF. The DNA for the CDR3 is TGTGCCAGCAACTCGGGAGGTGGGACCCAGTACTTC.

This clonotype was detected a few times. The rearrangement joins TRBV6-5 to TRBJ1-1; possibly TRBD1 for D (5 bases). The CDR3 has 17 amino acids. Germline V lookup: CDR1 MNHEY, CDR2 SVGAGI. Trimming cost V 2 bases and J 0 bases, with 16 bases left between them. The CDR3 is CASSYGAKATVNTEAFF. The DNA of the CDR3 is TGTGCCAGCAGTTACGGGGCGAAGGCGACGGTGAACACTGAAGCTTTCTTT.

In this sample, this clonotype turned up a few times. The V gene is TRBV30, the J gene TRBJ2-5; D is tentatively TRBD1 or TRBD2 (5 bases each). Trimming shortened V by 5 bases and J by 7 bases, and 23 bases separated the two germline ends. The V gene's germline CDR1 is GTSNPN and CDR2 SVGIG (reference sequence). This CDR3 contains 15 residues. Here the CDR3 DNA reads TGTGCCTGGGCGGTAAACACCGGGACCGGAGGGACCCAGTACTTC. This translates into CAWAVNTGTGGTQYF.

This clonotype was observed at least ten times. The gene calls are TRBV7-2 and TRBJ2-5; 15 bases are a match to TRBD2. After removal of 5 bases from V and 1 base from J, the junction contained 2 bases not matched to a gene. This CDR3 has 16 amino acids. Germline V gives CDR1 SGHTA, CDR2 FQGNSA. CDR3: CASSPGLAGGQETQYF. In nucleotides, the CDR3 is TGTGCCAGCAGCCCGGGACTAGCGGGAGGCCAAGAGACCCAGTACTTC.

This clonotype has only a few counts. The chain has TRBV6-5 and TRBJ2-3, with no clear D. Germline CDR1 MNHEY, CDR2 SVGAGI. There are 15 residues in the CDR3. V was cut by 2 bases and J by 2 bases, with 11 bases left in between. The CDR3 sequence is CASSYLDGTTDTQYF. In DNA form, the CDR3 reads TGTGCCAGCAGTTACCTGGACGGAACCACAGATACGCAGTATTTT.

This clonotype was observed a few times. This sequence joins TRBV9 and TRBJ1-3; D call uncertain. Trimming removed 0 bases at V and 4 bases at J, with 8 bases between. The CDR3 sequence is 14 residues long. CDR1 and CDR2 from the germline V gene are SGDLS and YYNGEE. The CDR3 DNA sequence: TGTGCCAGCAGCGTAGAAGCAGGAGGAAACACCATATATTTT. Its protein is CASSVEAGGNTIYF.

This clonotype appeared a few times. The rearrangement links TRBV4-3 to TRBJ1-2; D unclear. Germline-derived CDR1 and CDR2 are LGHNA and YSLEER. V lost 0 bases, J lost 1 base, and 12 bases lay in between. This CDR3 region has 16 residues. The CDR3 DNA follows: TGCGCCAGCAGCCAAGACACGGGGAGGTTTAACTATGGCTACACCTTC. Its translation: CASSQDTGRFNYGYTF.

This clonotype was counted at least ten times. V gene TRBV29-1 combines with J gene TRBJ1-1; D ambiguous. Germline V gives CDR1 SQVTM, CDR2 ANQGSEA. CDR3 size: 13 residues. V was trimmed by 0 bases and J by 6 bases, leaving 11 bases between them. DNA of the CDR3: TGCAGCGTTGAAGAGGGCCGACATGCTGAAGCTTTCTTT. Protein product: CSVEEGRHAEAFF.

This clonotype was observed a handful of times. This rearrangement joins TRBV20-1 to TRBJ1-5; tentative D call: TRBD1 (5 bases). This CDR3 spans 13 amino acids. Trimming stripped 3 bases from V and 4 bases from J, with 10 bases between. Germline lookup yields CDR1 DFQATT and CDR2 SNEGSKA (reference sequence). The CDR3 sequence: CSASTGQNQPQHF. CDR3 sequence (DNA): TGCAGTGCTAGTACGGGGCAGAATCAGCCCCAGCATTTT.

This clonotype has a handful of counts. The CDR3 sequence: CASSLEGARGYEQYF. As DNA, the CDR3 is TGTGCCAGCAGCTTGGAGGGGGCCCGGGGATACGAGCAGTACTTC. The chain has TRBV5-4 and TRBJ2-7; 7 bases align to TRBD1. There are 15 residues in the CDR3. J lost 4 bases, V lost 0 bases, and 7 bases had no gene match. Germline V gene lookup returns CDR1 SGHNT and CDR2 YYREEE (reference sequence).

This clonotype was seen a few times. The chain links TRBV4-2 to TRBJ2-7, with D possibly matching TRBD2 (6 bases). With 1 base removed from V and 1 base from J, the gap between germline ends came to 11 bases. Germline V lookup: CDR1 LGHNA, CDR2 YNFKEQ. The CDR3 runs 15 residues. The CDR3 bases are TGTGCCAGCAGCCAAGGGACTATAGATTCCTACGAGCAGTACTTC. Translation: CASSQGTIDSYEQYF.